This T cell receptor (beta chain) was captured in a study of blood T cell repertoires in COVID-19. Using immunoSEQ multiplex PCR, the repertoire was profiled, and TCRdb retains in-frame clones only, with some absent. Of 210,000 or so clones listed, 81% are singletons. CDR1 is SNHLY, CDR2 FYNNEI, per germline. Trimming removed 7 bases at V and 3 bases at J, with 11 bases between. CDR3 length equals 13 residues. The sample comprised PBMCs or T cells enriched from blood (not recorded which). This TCR was sampled from a woman in her 50s with acute COVID-19. The V call is TRBV2, the J call TRBJ2-3; no reliable D call. In nucleotides, the CDR3 is TGTGCCAGCATTTGGAGTTTGACAGATACGCAGTATTTT. Encoded protein: CASIWSLTDTQYF.